The 2 T cell receptor beta chains presented below share a single source sample, sequenced in a study of naive and memory T cell subsets. Two oligonucleotides, mixed equimolar, formed the beta constant-region primer covering TRBC1 and TRBC2. Each CDR3 protein is one row after TCRdb ran MiXCR on the UMI-ligation and nested PCR reads. The data hold around 5,000 distinct CDR3 sequences, with about 6.4% observed a single time. Input material: effector memory CD8+ T cells from blood. Subset of the sample: effector memory, CD45RA- CD27-. The receptors here all came from a human donor in good health.

This clonotype appeared many times. The rearrangement joins TRBV9 to TRBJ2-1; possible D gene TRBD2, 5 bases. Deletions cut 3 bases from V and 6 bases from J, with 13 bases between. This CDR3 region has 14 residues. Germline V gene data show CDR1 as SGDLS and CDR2 as YYNGEE. The CDR3 sequence is CASSGPRGINEQFF. The CDR3 nucleotides read TGTGCCAGCAGCGGGCCCAGAGGGATCAATGAGCAGTTCTTC.

This clonotype was detected only a few times. The rearrangement links TRBV4-3 to TRBJ2-1; TRBD2 matches at 9 bases. The CDR3 is 15 residues long. V lost 0 bases to trimming and J lost 9 bases; unmatched junction nucleotides: 6. In germline, CDR1 is LGHNA, CDR2 YSLEER. The CDR3 sequence is CASSQEAGGLVEQFF. CDR3 in DNA: TGCGCCAGCAGCCAAGAGGCGGGGGGGCTGGTTGAGCAGTTCTTC.